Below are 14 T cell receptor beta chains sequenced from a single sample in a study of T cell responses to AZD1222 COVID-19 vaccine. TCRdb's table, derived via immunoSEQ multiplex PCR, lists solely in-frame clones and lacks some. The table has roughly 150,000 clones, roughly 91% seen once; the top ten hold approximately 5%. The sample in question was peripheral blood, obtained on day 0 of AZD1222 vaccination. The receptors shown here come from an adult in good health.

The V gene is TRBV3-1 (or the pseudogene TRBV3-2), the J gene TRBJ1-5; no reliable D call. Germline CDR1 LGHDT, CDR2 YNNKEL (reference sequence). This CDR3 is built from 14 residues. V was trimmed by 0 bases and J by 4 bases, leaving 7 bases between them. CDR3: CASSQENGNQPQHF. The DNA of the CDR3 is TGTGCCAGCAGCCAAGAAAACGGTAATCAGCCCCAGCATTTT.

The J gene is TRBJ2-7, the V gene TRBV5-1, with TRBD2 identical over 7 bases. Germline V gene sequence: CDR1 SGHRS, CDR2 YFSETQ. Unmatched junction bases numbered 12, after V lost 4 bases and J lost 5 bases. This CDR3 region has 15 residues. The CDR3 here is CASSLSGGSSNEQYF. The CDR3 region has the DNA TGCGCCAGCAGCCTCTCCGGCGGGAGTAGCAACGAGCAGTACTTC.

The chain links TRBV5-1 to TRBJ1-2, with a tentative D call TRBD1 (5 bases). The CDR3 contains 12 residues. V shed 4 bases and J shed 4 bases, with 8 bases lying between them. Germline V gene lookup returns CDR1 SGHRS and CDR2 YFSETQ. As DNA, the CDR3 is TGCGCCAGCAGCGACGACAGCTATGGCTACACCTTC. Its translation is CASSDDSYGYTF.

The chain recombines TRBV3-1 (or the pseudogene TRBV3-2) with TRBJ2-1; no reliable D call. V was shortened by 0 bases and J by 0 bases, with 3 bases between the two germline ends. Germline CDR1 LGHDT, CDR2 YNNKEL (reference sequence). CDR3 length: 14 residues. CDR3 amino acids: CASSQDSSYNEQFF. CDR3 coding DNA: TGTGCCAGCAGCCAAGACAGCTCCTACAATGAGCAGTTCTTC.

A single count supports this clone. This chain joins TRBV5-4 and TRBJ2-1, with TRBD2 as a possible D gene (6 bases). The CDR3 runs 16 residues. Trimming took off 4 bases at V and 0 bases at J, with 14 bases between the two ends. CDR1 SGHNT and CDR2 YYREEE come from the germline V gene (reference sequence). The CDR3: CASSPGLGSSYNEQFF. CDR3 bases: TGTGCCAGCAGCCCGGGACTGGGGAGCTCCTACAATGAGCAGTTCTTC.

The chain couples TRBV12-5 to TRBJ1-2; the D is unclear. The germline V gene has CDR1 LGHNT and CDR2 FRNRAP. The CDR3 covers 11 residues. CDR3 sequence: CADTTNYGYTF. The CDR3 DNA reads TGTGCGGATACTACTAACTATGGCTACACCTTC.

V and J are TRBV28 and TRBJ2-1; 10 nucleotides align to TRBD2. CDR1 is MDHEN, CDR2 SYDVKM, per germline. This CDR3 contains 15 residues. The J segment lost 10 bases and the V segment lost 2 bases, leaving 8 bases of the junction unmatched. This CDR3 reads CASSLRTSGFREQFF. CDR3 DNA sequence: TGTGCCAGCAGTTTAAGGACTAGCGGTTTTAGGGAGCAGTTCTTC.

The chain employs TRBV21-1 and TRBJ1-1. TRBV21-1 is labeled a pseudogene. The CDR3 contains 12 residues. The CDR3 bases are TGTGCCAATTTCCCCGGAAACACTGAAGCTTTCTTT. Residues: CANFPGNTEAFF.

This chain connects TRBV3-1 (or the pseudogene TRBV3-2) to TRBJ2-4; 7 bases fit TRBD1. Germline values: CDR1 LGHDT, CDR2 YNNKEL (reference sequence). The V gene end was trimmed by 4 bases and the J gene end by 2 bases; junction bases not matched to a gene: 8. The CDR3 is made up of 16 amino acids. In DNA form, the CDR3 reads TGTGCCAGCAGCCTTCAATTGGGACAGTCCAAAAACATTCAGTACTTC. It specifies CASSLQLGQSKNIQYF.

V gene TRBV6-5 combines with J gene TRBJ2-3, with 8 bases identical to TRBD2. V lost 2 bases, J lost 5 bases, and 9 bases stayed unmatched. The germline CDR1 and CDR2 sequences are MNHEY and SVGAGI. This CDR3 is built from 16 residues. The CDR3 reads CASSYRPAGVIDTQYF. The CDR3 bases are TGTGCCAGCAGTTACAGGCCAGCGGGAGTTATAGATACGCAGTATTTT.

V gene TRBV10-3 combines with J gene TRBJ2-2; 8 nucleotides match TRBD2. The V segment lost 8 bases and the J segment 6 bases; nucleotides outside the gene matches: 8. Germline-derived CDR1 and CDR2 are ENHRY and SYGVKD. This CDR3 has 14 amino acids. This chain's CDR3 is CAIPTGRGAGELFF. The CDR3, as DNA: TGTGCCATCCCCACCGGGAGGGGGGCCGGGGAGCTGTTTTTT.

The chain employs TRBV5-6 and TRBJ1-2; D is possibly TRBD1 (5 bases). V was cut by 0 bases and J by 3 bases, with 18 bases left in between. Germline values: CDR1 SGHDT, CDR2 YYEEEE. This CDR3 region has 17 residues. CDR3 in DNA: TGTGCCAGCAGCTTGGCCGGGGGTACAACCTGGGACTATGGCTACACCTTC. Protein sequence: CASSLAGGTTWDYGYTF.

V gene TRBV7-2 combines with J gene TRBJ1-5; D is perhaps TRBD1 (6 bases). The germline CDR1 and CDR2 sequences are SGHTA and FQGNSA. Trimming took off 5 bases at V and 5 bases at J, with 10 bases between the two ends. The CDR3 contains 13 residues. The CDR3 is CASSGNRDQPQHF. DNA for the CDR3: TGTGCCAGCAGCGGCAACAGGGATCAGCCCCAGCATTTT.

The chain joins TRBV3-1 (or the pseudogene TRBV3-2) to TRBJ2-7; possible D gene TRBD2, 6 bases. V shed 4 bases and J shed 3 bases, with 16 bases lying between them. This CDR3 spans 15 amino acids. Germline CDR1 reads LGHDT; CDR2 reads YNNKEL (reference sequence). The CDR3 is CASSPVGGAFYEQYF. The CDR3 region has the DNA TGTGCCAGCAGCCCCGTAGGCGGGGCATTCTACGAGCAGTACTTC.